The rows below give T cell receptor beta chains drawn from one sample of a study of T-cell memory formation after mild COVID-19. Each CDR3 protein is one row after TCRdb ran MiXCR on the 5' RACE reads. The table records approximately 400,000 distinct CDR3 sequences, roughly 18% of them present only once. The sample taken for sequencing was PBMCs or a T cell subset sorted from them (not recorded which). The receptors stem from a man aged 18 to 30 who had mild COVID-19 (a few samples of this study predate the infection). Cell type and time point are not known. The CDR3 runs from the conserved cysteine through the conserved F or W. The order of the fields is J gene, V gene, D gene, clone size, CDR3 DNA, CDR3 protein. The D gene is left open where the match is weak. Part of the rows lack a size; the others show once, few, many or a class for expanded clones.

j_call: TRBJ2-1
v_call: TRBV7-6
d_call: -
clone_size: few
cdr3_nt: TGTGCCAGCAGCTTACGACAGGTCCATGAGCAGTTCTTC
cdr3_aa: CASSLRQVHEQFF

j_call: TRBJ2-1
v_call: TRBV30
d_call: -
clone_size: few
cdr3_nt: TGTGCCTGGGATAGGGGGGGCCCCTCCTACAATGAGCAGTTCTTC
cdr3_aa: CAWDRGGPSYNEQFF

j_call: TRBJ2-1
v_call: TRBV4-3
d_call: -
clone_size: -
cdr3_nt: TGCGCCAGCAGCCCCGGGATATGGGGGGATGAGCAGTTCTTC
cdr3_aa: CASSPGIWGDEQFF

j_call: TRBJ1-2
v_call: TRBV9
d_call: -
clone_size: -
cdr3_nt: TGTGCCAGCAGCGTAGGACCCCCTCGGGGAGTGTATGGCTACACCTTC
cdr3_aa: CASSVGPPRGVYGYTF

j_call: TRBJ2-3
v_call: TRBV2
d_call: TRBD2
clone_size: few
cdr3_nt: TGTGCCTGCAAGCGGGGGGGCCGTGCAGATACGCAGTATTTT
cdr3_aa: CACKRGGRADTQYF

j_call: TRBJ2-3
v_call: TRBV12-3/TRBV12-4
d_call: TRBD1
clone_size: many
cdr3_nt: TGTGCCAGCAGTTTAGAGACAGGGTACACAGATACGCAGTATTTT
cdr3_aa: CASSLETGYTDTQYF

j_call: TRBJ1-1
v_call: TRBV9
d_call: -
clone_size: few
cdr3_nt: TGTGCCAGCAGCCCTACCTATGGAATAGCAAGTGAAGCTTTCTTT
cdr3_aa: CASSPTYGIASEAFF

j_call: TRBJ1-4
v_call: TRBV20-1
d_call: TRBD1
clone_size: -
cdr3_nt: TGCAGTGCTAGGAATGCAGGGGGAGATAATGAAAAACTGTTTTTT
cdr3_aa: CSARNAGGDNEKLFF

j_call: TRBJ1-3
v_call: TRBV5-1
d_call: -
clone_size: -
cdr3_nt: TGCGCCAGCCGCCGCCCCCCGGCGGGAAACACCATATATTTT
cdr3_aa: CASRRPPAGNTIYF

j_call: TRBJ2-5
v_call: TRBV6-2/TRBV6-3
d_call: TRBD1
clone_size: many
cdr3_nt: TGTGCCAGCAGCGACAGGGTGCGGGAGACCCAGTACTTC
cdr3_aa: CASSDRVRETQYF

j_call: TRBJ2-7
v_call: TRBV13
d_call: -
clone_size: few
cdr3_nt: TGTGCCAGCAGCTTAGACGGGACTTACGAGCAGTACTTC
cdr3_aa: CASSLDGTYEQYF

j_call: TRBJ2-4
v_call: TRBV4-2
d_call: TRBD1
clone_size: many
cdr3_nt: TGTGCCAGCAGGCCCGAACCCGGGACAGCAAACATTCAGTACTTC
cdr3_aa: CASRPEPGTANIQYF

j_call: TRBJ2-3
v_call: TRBV20-1
d_call: TRBD2
clone_size: -
cdr3_nt: TGCAGTGCTAGACCTGGACTAGCGGGGGCCTTCACAGATACGCAGTATTTT
cdr3_aa: CSARPGLAGAFTDTQYF

j_call: TRBJ2-1
v_call: TRBV5-1
d_call: TRBD2
clone_size: -
cdr3_nt: TGCGCCAGCAGCTTGGCGGGACTAGCCAACAATGAGCAGTTCTTC
cdr3_aa: CASSLAGLANNEQFF

j_call: TRBJ1-2
v_call: TRBV7-2
d_call: -
clone_size: -
cdr3_nt: TGTGCCAGCAGCTCCCCAGGCGGCGGCATGGGGGGCTACACCTTC
cdr3_aa: CASSSPGGGMGGYTF

j_call: TRBJ2-7
v_call: TRBV4-2
d_call: -
clone_size: -
cdr3_nt: TGTGCCAGCAGCCAAGACTCCACCTCCGGGACTCGAATTTACGAGCAGTACTTC
cdr3_aa: CASSQDSTSGTRIYEQYF

j_call: TRBJ2-2
v_call: TRBV4-1
d_call: TRBD1
clone_size: -
cdr3_nt: TGCGCCAGCAGCCAGAGGGGGACAGGGTTGACCGGGGAGCTGTTTTTT
cdr3_aa: CASSQRGTGLTGELFF

j_call: TRBJ2-3
v_call: TRBV28
d_call: -
clone_size: -
cdr3_nt: TGTGCCAGCAGCAGAGGAGGGGGGCCATCAGATACGCAGTATTTT
cdr3_aa: CASSRGGGPSDTQYF

j_call: TRBJ1-2
v_call: TRBV29-1
d_call: -
clone_size: -
cdr3_nt: TGCAGCGTTGCAAAAGGTGTTGGCTACACCTTC
cdr3_aa: CSVAKGVGYTF

j_call: TRBJ1-2
v_call: TRBV20-1
d_call: -
clone_size: many
cdr3_nt: TGCAGTGCTAGAGATCCGTTGAGTGGCTATGGCTACACCTTC
cdr3_aa: CSARDPLSGYGYTF

j_call: TRBJ2-3
v_call: TRBV7-3
d_call: -
clone_size: few
cdr3_nt: TGTGCCAGCAGCTTATATCTAGTTGGCACAGATACGCAGTATTTT
cdr3_aa: CASSLYLVGTDTQYF

j_call: TRBJ2-1
v_call: TRBV11-1
d_call: -
clone_size: -
cdr3_nt: TGTGCCAGCAGCATACACTCCGGGTCCTACAATGAGCAGTTCTTC
cdr3_aa: CASSIHSGSYNEQFF

j_call: TRBJ1-2
v_call: TRBV6-5
d_call: -
clone_size: -
cdr3_nt: TGTGCCAGCAGTTACGGCAGGGGAGTTGATGGCTACACCTTC
cdr3_aa: CASSYGRGVDGYTF

j_call: TRBJ1-5
v_call: TRBV6-2/TRBV6-3
d_call: -
clone_size: -
cdr3_nt: TGTGCCAGCAGTTACACCCCCACCGATCAGCCCCAGCATTTT
cdr3_aa: CASSYTPTDQPQHF

j_call: TRBJ1-5
v_call: TRBV28
d_call: -
clone_size: few
cdr3_nt: TGTGCCGGCTCGATGGGACAATTCGGCAATCAGCCCCAGCATTTT
cdr3_aa: CAGSMGQFGNQPQHF

j_call: TRBJ1-6
v_call: TRBV10-3
d_call: TRBD1
clone_size: -
cdr3_nt: TGTGCCATCAGTGAGTCGATACAGGGGAGCACACCCCTCCACTTT
cdr3_aa: CAISESIQGSTPLHF

j_call: TRBJ1-2
v_call: TRBV5-1
d_call: -
clone_size: few
cdr3_nt: TGCGCCAGCAGCTTGGGACAGGAAACTTTCTATGGCTACACCTTC
cdr3_aa: CASSLGQETFYGYTF

j_call: TRBJ2-5
v_call: TRBV7-6
d_call: TRBD2
clone_size: -
cdr3_nt: TGTGCCAGCAGCGCTACCCCCGGACTAGGAGAGACCCAGTACTTC
cdr3_aa: CASSATPGLGETQYF

j_call: TRBJ2-5
v_call: TRBV28
d_call: TRBD1
clone_size: few
cdr3_nt: TGTGCCAGCAGTTTATATTTGACGGGACAGGGCAACCAAGAGACCCAGTACTTC
cdr3_aa: CASSLYLTGQGNQETQYF

j_call: TRBJ2-1
v_call: TRBV5-4
d_call: -
clone_size: -
cdr3_nt: TGTGCCAGTGTATCAGGGAGCGGATACAATGAGCAGTTCTTC
cdr3_aa: CASVSGSGYNEQFF